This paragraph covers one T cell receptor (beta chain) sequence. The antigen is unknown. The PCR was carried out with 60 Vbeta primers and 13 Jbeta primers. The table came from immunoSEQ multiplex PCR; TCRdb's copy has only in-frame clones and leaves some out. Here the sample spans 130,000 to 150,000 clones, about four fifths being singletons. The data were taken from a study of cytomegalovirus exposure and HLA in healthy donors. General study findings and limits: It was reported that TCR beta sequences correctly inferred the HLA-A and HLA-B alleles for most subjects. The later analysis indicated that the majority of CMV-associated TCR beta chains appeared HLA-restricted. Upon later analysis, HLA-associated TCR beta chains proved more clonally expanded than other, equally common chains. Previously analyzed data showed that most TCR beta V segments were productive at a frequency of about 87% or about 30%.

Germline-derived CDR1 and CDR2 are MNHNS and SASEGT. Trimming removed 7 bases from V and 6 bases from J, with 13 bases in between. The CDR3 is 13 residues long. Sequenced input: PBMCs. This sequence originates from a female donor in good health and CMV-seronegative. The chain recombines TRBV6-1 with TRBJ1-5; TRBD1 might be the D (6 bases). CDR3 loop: CASTGGQGQPQHF. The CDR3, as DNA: TGTGCCAGCACCGGGGGGCAGGGTCAGCCCCAGCATTTT.